This T cell receptor beta chain originates from a study of human T cells and chemical hapten exposure. In the study overall: All patients underwent weekly scalp dosing with diphenylcyclopropenone for the full roughly 25-week study. Variability of per-sample TCR yields stemmed mainly from small differences in pooled library volume.

Germline V gene lookup returns CDR1 MDHEN and CDR2 SYDVKM. The V gene lost 2 bases and the J gene lost 7 bases, with 21 bases spanning the gap. The CDR3 length is 17 residues. This clonotype was recorded many times. Antigen unknown. Indicated time point: patch test 2, 6 weeks after DPC sensitization. Sample treatment: therapeutic diphenylcyclopropenone sensitization with weekly scalp DPC. The study's findings and limits: Expanded TCRs showed more large CDR3 clusters than pre-sensitization or healthy control sets.

Per the original methods: Samples held a median of roughly 100,000 TCRs, range about 20,000–690,600. Using its own MiXCR run on the RACE reads, TCRdb lists one record per CDR3 protein. TCRdb's processing, not the authors', yielded these V and J calls. The data contain roughly 380,000 distinct CDR3 sequences, around 6% of them singletons. The sequencing used whole blood, collected in connection with sensitization to the hapten diphenylcyclopropenone (DPC). The chain carries TRBV28 and TRBJ1-5, with D possibly matching TRBD1 (5 bases). This receptor was identified in a woman under 30 with alopecia areata. Some clones in this sample may be carry-over from other donors' samples. The CDR3 nucleotides read TGTGCCAGCAGTTTAAGGGCAGGGAAGAGAAGGAAACAGCCCCAGCATTTT. Protein product: CASSLRAGKRRKQPQHF. Based on the CDR3 plus reference TRBV28 and TRBJ1-5, the full variable domain is DVKVTQSSRYLVKRTGEKVFLECVQDMDHENMFWYRQDPGLGLRLIYFSYDVKMKEKGDIPEGYSVSREKKERFSLILESASTNQTSMYLCASSLRAGKRRKQPQHFGDGTRLSIL.